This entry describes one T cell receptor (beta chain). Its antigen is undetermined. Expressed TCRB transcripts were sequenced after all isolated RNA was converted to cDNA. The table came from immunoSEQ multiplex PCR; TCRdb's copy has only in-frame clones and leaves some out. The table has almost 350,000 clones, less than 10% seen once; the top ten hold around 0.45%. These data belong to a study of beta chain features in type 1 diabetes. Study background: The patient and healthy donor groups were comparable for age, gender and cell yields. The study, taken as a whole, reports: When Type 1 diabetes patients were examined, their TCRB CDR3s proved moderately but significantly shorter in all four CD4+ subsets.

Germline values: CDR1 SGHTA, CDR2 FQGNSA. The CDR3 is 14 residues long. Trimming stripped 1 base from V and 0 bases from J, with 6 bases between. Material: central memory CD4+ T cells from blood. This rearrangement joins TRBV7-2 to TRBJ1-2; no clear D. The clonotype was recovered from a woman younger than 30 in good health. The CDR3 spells CASSLVVTNYGYTF. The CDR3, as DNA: TGTGCCAGCAGCTTAGTGGTGACTAACTATGGCTACACCTTC.